One and the same sample provided the 16 T cell receptor beta chains below, sequenced in a study of T cell repertoires in cytomegalovirus infection. TCRdb passed the reads through MiXCR, listing each CDR3 protein once. The sample has around 530,000 distinct CDR3 sequences; more than 20% are singletons. The sequenced sample consisted of PBMCs. Source of these receptors: a human donor in good health (CMV status not recorded). Some clones in this sample may be carry-over from other donors' samples.

The rearrangement links TRBV6-2 or TRBV6-3 to TRBJ2-3; maybe TRBD1 (6 bases). The CDR3 sequence is 16 residues long. Trimming removed 2 bases from V and 3 bases from J, with 15 bases in between. The germline gives CDR1 MNHEY, CDR2 SVGEGT. The CDR3 loop is CASSYPDMGHTDTQYF. In DNA, the CDR3 is TGTGCCAGCAGTTACCCTGATATGGGACATACAGATACGCAGTATTTT.

J is TRBJ2-1 and V is TRBV7-9; D not certain. Germline V gene data show CDR1 as SEHNR and CDR2 as FQNEAQ (reference sequence). V lost 3 bases and J lost 6, with 9 bases in between. CDR3 length: 13 residues. CDR3 in DNA: TGTGCCAGCAGCTTCGGTCGAAGCAATGAGCAGTTCTTC. As protein: CASSFGRSNEQFF.

The V gene is TRBV5-5, the J gene TRBJ2-1; 7 bases map to TRBD2. V gave up 4 bases and J gave up 2 bases; unmatched junction bases: 6. This CDR3 has 15 residues. CDR1 SGHKS and CDR2 YYEKEE come from the germline V gene (reference sequence). CDR3 sequence (DNA): TGTGCCAGCAGCCTACTAGCGTTCCCCTACAATGAGCAGTTCTTC. It yields the protein CASSLLAFPYNEQFF.

This sequence joins TRBV2 and TRBJ2-1; 8 bases are shared with TRBD2. Germline V gene data show CDR1 as SNHLY and CDR2 as FYNNEI. V was pared by 7 bases and J by 7 bases, with 9 bases of the junction left unmatched. This CDR3 spans 14 amino acids. The CDR3 loop reads CASKGREAGNEQFF. In nucleotides, the CDR3 is TGTGCCAGCAAGGGGCGGGAGGCCGGGAATGAGCAGTTCTTC. Full variable domain (remainder filled in from reference TRBV2 and TRBJ2-1): EPEVTQTPSHQVTQMGQEVILRCVPISNHLYFYWYRQILGQKVEFLVSFYNNEISEKSEIFDDQFSVERPDGSNFTLKIRSTKLEDSAMYFCASKGREAGNEQFFGPGTRLTVL.

This chain connects TRBV18 to TRBJ1-5, with no clear D. Deletions cut 0 bases from V and 1 base from J, with 7 bases between. The length of the CDR3 is 15 residues. CDR1 KGHSH and CDR2 LQKENI come from the germline V gene. The CDR3 region has the DNA TGTGCCAGCTCACCACCGGAGGTCAGCAATCAGCCCCAGCATTTT. Translation gives CASSPPEVSNQPQHF.

This clonotype appeared a few times. The chain couples TRBV18 to TRBJ1-1, with D possibly matching TRBD1 (5 bases). This CDR3 contains 16 residues. CDR1 is KGHSH, CDR2 LQKENI, per germline. Trimming pared 3 bases from V and 0 bases from J, leaving 14 bases between. CDR3 sequence: CASSPGPGIMNTEAFF. The CDR3 DNA is TGTGCCAGCTCACCCGGTCCAGGGATAATGAACACTGAAGCTTTCTTT.

V and J are TRBV6-1 and TRBJ2-5, with a possible D match to TRBD2 (5 bases). Trimming took off 5 bases at V and 5 bases at J, with 24 bases between the two ends. The length of the CDR3 is 17 residues. CDR1 and CDR2 (germline): MNHNS, SASEGT. Here the CDR3 DNA reads TGTGCCAGCAGTCAAAACTCCCTGCAACGGGGTCGGGAGACCCAGTACTTC. Translating gives CASSQNSLQRGRETQYF.

The chain employs TRBV19 and TRBJ2-1, with TRBD1 matching over 7 bases. The ends lost 6 bases at V and 4 bases at J; junction bases unmatched: 12. The CDR3 extends over 16 amino acids. CDR1 is LNHDA and CDR2 is SQIVND in the germline V gene (reference sequence). The DNA of the CDR3 is TGTGCCAGTAGCCCCCCGGGACAGACATATTACAATGAGCAGTTCTTC. This encodes CASSPPGQTYYNEQFF.

This clonotype has more than one count but fewer than ten. The CDR3 spells CASSPQRTGRSYEQYF. For the CDR3, the DNA is TGTGCCAGCTCACCACAGAGGACAGGGAGGTCCTACGAGCAGTACTTC. This chain links TRBV18 with TRBJ2-7; 8 bases line up with TRBD1. The ends lost 1 base at V and 1 base at J; junction bases unmatched: 6. The CDR3 is made up of 16 amino acids. Looked up from germline, CDR1 is KGHSH and CDR2 is LQKENI.

This chain joins TRBV7-2 and TRBJ2-7, with 14 bases matching TRBD2. The CDR3 length is 17 residues. The V gene end was trimmed by 5 bases and the J gene end by 6 bases; junction bases not matched to a gene: 12. CDR1 and CDR2 from the germline V gene are SGHTA and FQGNSA. This chain's CDR3 is CASSRPPRGLAGVEQYF. CDR3 DNA: TGTGCCAGCAGCCGCCCTCCGAGGGGACTAGCGGGAGTCGAGCAGTACTTC. Supplemented by reference TRBV7-2 and TRBJ2-7, the full variable domain reads GAGVSQSPSNKVTEKGKDVELRCDPISGHTALYWYRQSLGQGLEFLIYFQGNSAPDKSGLPSDRFSAERTGGSVSTLTIQRTQQEDSAVYLCASSRPPRGLAGVEQYFGPGTRLTVT.

The rearrangement joins TRBV7-2 to TRBJ2-1; D gene uncertain. V was pared by 10 bases and J by 6 bases, with 22 bases between. CDR1 SGHTA and CDR2 FQGNSA come from the germline V gene. The CDR3 extends over 15 amino acids. The CDR3 DNA reads TGTGCCACTCTTAAAAAAAAGGTGCGGTCCAATGAGCAGTTCTTC. Amino acids: CATLKKKVRSNEQFF.

About this clonotype: Just one base apart from a much larger clone, this may be a read error. This chain joins TRBV7-8 and TRBJ1-2; no reliable D call. This CDR3 comprises 15 residues. Germline V gene lookup returns CDR1 SGHVS and CDR2 FQNEAQ. Trimming stripped 5 bases from V and 7 bases from J, with 20 bases between. CDR3 residues: CASSQELDPDFGYTF. The CDR3 DNA follows: TGTGCCAGCAGCCAAGAGCTCGACCCAGACTTTGGCTACACCTTC. Full variable domain (remainder filled in from reference TRBV7-8 and TRBJ1-2): GAGVSQSPRYKVAKRGQDVALRCDPISGHVSLFWYQQALGQGPEFLTYFQNEAQLDKSGLPSDRFFAERPEGSVSTLKIQRTQQEDSAVYLCASSQELDPDFGYTFGSGTRLTVV.

The chain has TRBV19 and TRBJ1-5, with a possible D match to TRBD1 (6 bases). Germline V gives CDR1 LNHDA, CDR2 SQIVND (reference sequence). The CDR3 spans 13 residues. Trimming cost V 6 bases and J 4 bases, with 10 bases left between them. The CDR3 here is CASRARGNQPQHF. DNA of the CDR3: TGTGCCAGTAGGGCGAGGGGGAATCAGCCCCAGCATTTT.

The chain uses TRBV20-1 and TRBJ2-3, with a weak D call TRBD1 (6 bases). The CDR3 spans 13 residues. Germline V gene lookup returns CDR1 DFQATT and CDR2 SNEGSKA (reference sequence). V lost 6 bases and J 3 bases, leaving 13 bases between the germline ends. The CDR3 DNA is TGCAGTGCCGAGACGAGGGGGACAGATACGCAGTATTTT. It translates to CSAETRGTDTQYF.

J is TRBJ2-7 and V is TRBV29-1, with 8 bases identical to TRBD2. CDR1 and CDR2 from the germline V gene are SQVTM and ANQGSEA. The CDR3 is 14 residues long. With 4 bases clipped from V and 2 bases from J, the junction kept 7 bases outside the gene matches. The CDR3 bases are TGCAGCGTTGTGGTGCGGGAGGTAACCTACGAGCAGTACTTC. Residues: CSVVVREVTYEQYF.

This clonotype was observed at least ten times. The rearrangement links TRBV12-3 or TRBV12-4 to TRBJ1-1, with D perhaps matching TRBD1 (6 bases). The V and J ends lost 3 bases and 1 base respectively, with 9 bases between them. The CDR3 totals 14 residues. The DNA of the CDR3 is TGTGCCAGCAGTTTTGGGACACCGAACACTGAAGCTTTCTTT. Its protein is CASSFGTPNTEAFF.